This TCR beta chain was sequenced in a study of blood T cell repertoires in COVID-19. Sequencing used immunoSEQ multiplex PCR; TCRdb keeps in-frame clones, though not all of them. The table records some 220,000 clones, around four fifths of them present only once. The germline V gene encodes CDR1 KGHSH and CDR2 LQKENI. This CDR3 is 15 amino acids long. V was trimmed by 3 bases and J by 1 base, leaving 12 bases between them. The chain uses TRBV18 and TRBJ2-5; a possible D gene is TRBD2 (6 bases). Sequencing was done on a sample of peripheral blood. The receptor's source is a woman at least 80 years old with active or convalescent COVID-19. This chain's CDR3 is CASSPFASAQETQYF. DNA of the CDR3: TGTGCCAGCTCACCCTTTGCTAGCGCCCAAGAGACCCAGTACTTC.